The rows below give T cell receptor beta chains drawn from one sample of a study of graft-versus-host responses after intestinal transplantation. These receptors have no identified antigens. The method was immunoSEQ multiplex PCR; TCRdb's version includes in-frame clones alone and lacks a portion of them. The sample has approximately 120,000 clones; approximately 92% are singletons. The sample consisted of unstimulated CD4+ T cells sorted from spleen or lymph node cells, taken before intestinal transplant. These receptors were obtained from a human donor who received an intestinal transplant. The CDR3 runs from the conserved cysteine through the conserved F or W. A D gene is named only where the DNA matches it firmly. A clone size is listed for some rows: how often the clone was seen (once, few, many), or a class if it is expanded.

J gene: TRBJ1-4
V gene: TRBV7-8
clone size: .
D gene: .
CDR3 DNA: TGTGCCAGCAGCTTAAAAGGGAGCTCTTATGAAAAACTGTTTTTT
CDR3 protein: CASSLKGSSYEKLFF

J gene: TRBJ1-4
V gene: TRBV7-9
clone size: .
D gene: .
CDR3 DNA: TGTGCCAGCAGCCCCTCATTAGGAGGCCGAGTTAAGAATGAAAAACTGTTTTTT
CDR3 protein: CASSPSLGGRVKNEKLFF

J gene: TRBJ2-1
V gene: TRBV6-1
clone size: once
D gene: .
CDR3 DNA: TGTGCCAGCAGTCAAAATGAGCAGTTCTTC
CDR3 protein: CASSQNEQFF

J gene: TRBJ2-5
V gene: TRBV5-1
clone size: .
D gene: .
CDR3 DNA: TGCGCCAGCAGCTTGGGGGGCCAAGAGACCCAGTACTTC
CDR3 protein: CASSLGGQETQYF

J gene: TRBJ1-5
V gene: TRBV15
clone size: .
D gene: .
CDR3 DNA: TGTGCCACCAGCAGAGTACTGGAAAGCAATCAGCCCCAGCATTTT
CDR3 protein: CATSRVLESNQPQHF

J gene: TRBJ2-5
V gene: TRBV5-1
clone size: .
D gene: .
CDR3 DNA: TGCGCCAGCAGCTTGGAGTCAGGGAGGGAGACCCAGTACTTC
CDR3 protein: CASSLESGRETQYF

J gene: TRBJ1-1
V gene: TRBV7-8
clone size: .
D gene: .
CDR3 DNA: TGTGCCAGCAGCTTAGCATCAATAGGGGCGAGGAACACTGAAGCTTTCTTT
CDR3 protein: CASSLASIGARNTEAFF

J gene: TRBJ2-3
V gene: TRBV4-1
clone size: once
D gene: TRBD2
CDR3 DNA: TGCGCCAGCAGCCAAGGGCAGCGGGGGGCCGATACGCAGTATTTT
CDR3 protein: CASSQGQRGADTQYF

J gene: TRBJ1-2
V gene: TRBV4-1
clone size: .
D gene: .
CDR3 DNA: TGCGCCAGCAGCCAAGATTTGAGGGAAGGAGGTGGGGACACCTTC
CDR3 protein: CASSQDLREGGGDTF

J gene: TRBJ1-3
V gene: TRBV29-1
clone size: once
D gene: TRBD1
CDR3 DNA: TGCAGCGTGGACGGACAGGGGAGCTCTGGAAACACCATATATTTT
CDR3 protein: CSVDGQGSSGNTIYF

J gene: TRBJ1-2
V gene: TRBV6-5
clone size: .
D gene: TRBD1
CDR3 DNA: TGTGCCAGCAGGGGAGGACAGGGGCCTAACTATGGCTACACCTTC
CDR3 protein: CASRGGQGPNYGYTF

J gene: TRBJ1-1
V gene: TRBV5-1
clone size: .
D gene: .
CDR3 DNA: TGCGCCAGCAGCTTGGCCGGGGGGGGAACTGAAGCTTTCTTT
CDR3 protein: CASSLAGGGTEAFF

J gene: TRBJ2-7
V gene: TRBV13
clone size: .
D gene: .
CDR3 DNA: TGTGCCAGCAGCTTAAACCCCGGTGACATGACCTACGAGCAGTACTTC
CDR3 protein: CASSLNPGDMTYEQYF

J gene: TRBJ2-1
V gene: TRBV11-3
clone size: .
D gene: TRBD2
CDR3 DNA: TGTGCCAGCAGCTTAGTTGGCGGGGGGGCTATCGTTGATGAGCAGTTCTTC
CDR3 protein: CASSLVGGGAIVDEQFF

J gene: TRBJ2-1
V gene: TRBV7-2
clone size: .
D gene: TRBD2
CDR3 DNA: TGTGCCAGCAGCTTAGCTCTAGCGGGAAGGAATGAGCAGTTCTTC
CDR3 protein: CASSLALAGRNEQFF

J gene: TRBJ2-7
V gene: TRBV18
clone size: .
D gene: .
CDR3 DNA: TGTGCCAGCTCACGGACCAGGGCTGGCGAGCAGTACTTC
CDR3 protein: CASSRTRAGEQYF

J gene: TRBJ2-3
V gene: TRBV11-2
clone size: .
D gene: TRBD2
CDR3 DNA: TGTGCCAGCAGCTTAGGGGGGGGTTTCACAGATACGCAGTATTTT
CDR3 protein: CASSLGGGFTDTQYF

J gene: TRBJ1-6
V gene: TRBV10-3
clone size: few
D gene: TRBD1
CDR3 DNA: TGTGCCATCAGTCTGACAGGGTTGGATTCACCCCTCCACTTT
CDR3 protein: CAISLTGLDSPLHF

J gene: TRBJ1-2
V gene: TRBV5-1
clone size: .
D gene: TRBD1
CDR3 DNA: TGCGCCAGCAGCTTGGGGGACCGGGGGACAGTGGAGTATGGCTACACCTTC
CDR3 protein: CASSLGDRGTVEYGYTF

J gene: TRBJ1-1
V gene: TRBV6-6
clone size: .
D gene: .
CDR3 DNA: TGTGCCAGCAAGTCGGGGGGCAGGTCTGAAGCTTTCTTT
CDR3 protein: CASKSGGRSEAFF

J gene: TRBJ2-7
V gene: TRBV11-2
clone size: .
D gene: .
CDR3 DNA: TGTGCCAGCAGCTCAGGGGGGACAGCTAGTGGGGAGCAGTACTTC
CDR3 protein: CASSSGGTASGEQYF

J gene: TRBJ2-1
V gene: TRBV11-2
clone size: .
D gene: TRBD1
CDR3 DNA: TGTGCCAGCAGCTCCCCCGGGACAGGGTATAATGAGCAGTTCTTC
CDR3 protein: CASSSPGTGYNEQFF

J gene: TRBJ1-4
V gene: TRBV5-1
clone size: .
D gene: .
CDR3 DNA: TGCGCCAGCAAAAGGGGGGGGAATGAAAAACTGTTTTTT
CDR3 protein: CASKRGGNEKLFF

J gene: TRBJ2-4
V gene: TRBV7-8
clone size: .
D gene: .
CDR3 DNA: TGTGCCAGCAGCTTGAATGGGGACAATCACATTCAGTACTTC
CDR3 protein: CASSLNGDNHIQYF

J gene: TRBJ1-5
V gene: TRBV30
clone size: .
D gene: .
CDR3 DNA: TGTGCCTGGAGTGACGTCCATTGTCAGCCCCAGCATTTT
CDR3 protein: CAWSDVHCQPQHF

J gene: TRBJ1-4
V gene: TRBV19
clone size: few
D gene: TRBD1
CDR3 DNA: TGTGCCAGTAGCCCGACAGGGGCTAATGAAAAACTGTTTTTT
CDR3 protein: CASSPTGANEKLFF